This TCR beta chain was retrieved from a study of blood T cell repertoires in COVID-19 (dated by TCRdb to 2020 to 2021). General notes on the study: Collaborator samples came from the United States, Italy and Spain and covered acute and convalescent phases of COVID-19. The prospective study material was composed of cDNA or gDNA derived from T cells, B-cell-depleted T cells, or PBMCs. Deeply sampled blood TCRbeta repertoires from subjects exposed to, actively infected with, or recovered from COVID-19 were included in the dataset. A freely available public database, intended as a resource for researchers studying the immune response to SARS-CoV-2, is where the repertoires were released. The samples were drawn from the first 160 participants of the ongoing ImmuneRACE study and from 1,200 or so subjects provided by 6 global collaborators. A de-identified subject ID, COVID-19 status, age in years and sex were almost always included in the sample metadata. HLA class I and class II types, where available, came from metadata supplied by the sample provider rather than from assay-based typing. Broader findings and caveats from the paper: The quantity of clinical and demographic metadata differed by source and by participant and was supplied without curation.

TCRbeta CDR3 regions were amplified from genomic DNA by means of the immunoSEQ Assay, a bias-controlled multiplex PCR. Regarding the original processing steps: The number of nucleated cells in each sample was estimated from the amplification of reference gene primers within the assay. To quantify the absolute abundance of each unique TCRbeta CDR3 rearrangement, sequence reads were collapsed and filtered. For each sample, productive Simpson clonality was calculated as the square root of Simpson's diversity index across productive rearrangements. The table was pulled from immuneACCESS by TCRdb, which kept in-frame rearrangements only. Such tables lose some clones; where checked, under half of the loss comes from unresolved V genes, and the rest has no known cause. The D gene and trimming were derived from the DNA, and the V and J assignments and clone size from that table. The sample profile shows just under 350,000 clones; 90% to 95% of them were found once. The ten largest clonotypes hold about 3.5% of the sample.

As to this clone: The antigen it recognizes is unknown. Within one base of it there is no much larger clone, and no base qualities were kept.

Samples from volunteer blood donors who had recovered from COVID-19 were contributed by a second Seattle source. Whole blood was collected in K2EDTA tubes by collaborating institutions according to the institutions' own protocols. For TCRbeta analysis, collaborators shipped samples in one of three forms: frozen whole blood, isolated PBMCs, or DNA extracted from either of those sample types. Inclusive of the bounding cysteine and valine, the CDR3 is 12 residues long. Just the 36-base CDR3 DNA is kept, in frame starting at base 1. V and J are trimmed by 8 bases and 2 bases, and the gene matches miss 5 bases of the junction. In the germline V gene, CDR1 corresponds to SQVTM and CDR2 to ANQGSEA.

The chain uses TRBV29-1 and TRBJ2-7; 8 central bases correspond to TRBD1. The clonotype was recovered from a young woman who had recovered from COVID-19. The sequenced sample was peripheral blood. The encoded CDR3 is CSRRTGTYEQYV. The nucleotide sequence is given as TGCAGCAGACGGACAGGGACCTACGAGCAGTACGTC.